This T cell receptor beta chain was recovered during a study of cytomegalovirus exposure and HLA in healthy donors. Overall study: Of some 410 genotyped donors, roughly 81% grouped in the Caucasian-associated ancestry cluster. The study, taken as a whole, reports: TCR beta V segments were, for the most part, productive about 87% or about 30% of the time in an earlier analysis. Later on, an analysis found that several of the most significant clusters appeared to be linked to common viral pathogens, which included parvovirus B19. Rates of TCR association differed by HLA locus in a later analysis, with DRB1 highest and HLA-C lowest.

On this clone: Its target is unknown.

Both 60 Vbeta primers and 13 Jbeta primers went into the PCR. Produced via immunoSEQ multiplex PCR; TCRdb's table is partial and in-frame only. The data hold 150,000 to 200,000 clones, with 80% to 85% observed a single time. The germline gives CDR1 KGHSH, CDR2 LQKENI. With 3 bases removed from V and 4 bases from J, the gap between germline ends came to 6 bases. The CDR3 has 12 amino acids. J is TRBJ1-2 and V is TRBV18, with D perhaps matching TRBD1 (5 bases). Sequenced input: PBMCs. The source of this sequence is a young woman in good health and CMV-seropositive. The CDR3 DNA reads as TGTGCCAGCTCACCCCAGGGCTATGGCTACACCTTC. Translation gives CASSPQGYGYTF.